The 14 T cell receptor beta chains below were found in one sample sequenced in a study of human T cells and chemical hapten exposure. A single record per CDR3 protein comes from TCRdb applying MiXCR to the RACE reads. The sample has around 300,000 distinct CDR3 sequences, around 7% seen once. The sample's time point: patch test 1, 2 weeks after DPC sensitization. Treatment described: therapeutic diphenylcyclopropenone sensitization with weekly scalp DPC. Sequenced material: whole blood, taken in connection with sensitization to the hapten diphenylcyclopropenone (DPC). Source of these receptors: a woman aged 18-29 years with alopecia areata. Some clones in this sample may be carry-over from other donors' samples.

This clonotype was detected only a few times. This chain links TRBV15 with TRBJ1-2; D unclear. Trimming removed 1 base from V and 6 bases from J, with 6 bases in between. CDR3 length equals 12 residues. Germline lookup yields CDR1 LNHNV and CDR2 YYDKDF (reference sequence). CDR3: CATSRATNGYTF. The CDR3 DNA reads as TGTGCCACCAGCAGAGCTACAAATGGCTACACCTTC.

This clonotype was counted at least ten times. The rearrangement uses TRBV20-1 and TRBJ2-3; 8 bases line up with TRBD2. Germline CDR1 and CDR2: DFQATT and SNEGSKA (reference sequence). The CDR3 runs to 16 residues. J was trimmed by 7 bases and V by 1 base; bases with no gene match: 13. The CDR3 DNA sequence: TGCAGTGCTAGAGTTCCCGGGGGGGCCAGTGGATATACGCAGTATTTT. Its protein is CSARVPGGASGYTQYF.

Ten or more counts support this clonotype. The gene calls are TRBV7-9 and TRBJ2-6; no definite D call. Trimming shortened V by 3 bases and J by 0 bases, and 6 bases separated the two germline ends. This CDR3 region has 15 residues. Germline V gives CDR1 SEHNR, CDR2 FQNEAQ (reference sequence). The CDR3 sequence is CASSFGYSGANVLTF. The CDR3 DNA follows: TGTGCCAGCAGCTTCGGCTACTCTGGGGCCAACGTCCTGACTTTC.

This clonotype was counted at least ten times. The V and J genes are TRBV5-1 and TRBJ2-3; D gene uncertain. Trimming pared 6 bases from V and 1 base from J, leaving 12 bases between. This CDR3 comprises 14 residues. Germline lookup yields CDR1 SGHRS and CDR2 YFSETQ. Here the CDR3 reads CASMVATGTDTQYF. In DNA, the CDR3 is TGCGCCAGCATGGTGGCAACAGGCACAGATACGCAGTATTTT.

The sample holds a few counts of this clonotype. The junction differs from germline at one of its ends, possibly a read error. This chain links TRBV7-7 with TRBJ2-2; the D gene is possibly TRBD2 (5 bases). CDR1 and CDR2 from the germline V gene are SSHAT and FNYEAQ (reference sequence). The CDR3 has 14 residues. CDR3 DNA sequence: TGTGCTAGCAGCGCTAGGAAGGAGGCCGGGGAGCTGTTTTTT. Its protein product is CASSARKEAGELFF.

This clonotype was detected a few times. The chain combines TRBV7-2 with TRBJ2-2; no firm D call. Trimming took 5 bases from V and 0 from J, leaving 10 bases between them. CDR3 length: 15 residues. In germline, CDR1 is SGHTA, CDR2 FQGNSA. In DNA form, the CDR3 reads TGTGCCAGCAGCGGTGGCATTGCGAACACCGGGGAGCTGTTTTTT. Translating gives CASSGGIANTGELFF.

This clonotype was observed many times. V is TRBV7-8 and J is TRBJ2-5; 7 positions match TRBD2. Per the germline V gene, CDR1 is SGHVS and CDR2 is FQNEAQ. The CDR3 is 16 amino acids. V gave up 2 bases and J gave up 0 bases; unmatched junction bases: 6. This CDR3 reads CASSLLLAANQETQYF. The CDR3 DNA sequence: TGTGCCAGCAGCTTACTCCTAGCGGCGAACCAAGAGACCCAGTACTTC.

This clonotype was seen ten or more times. This chain uses TRBV6-1 with TRBJ2-7; the match to TRBD2 covers 12 bases. Germline lookup yields CDR1 MNHNS and CDR2 SASEGT. The V gene end was trimmed by 7 bases and the J gene end by 2 bases; junction bases not matched to a gene: 6. CDR3 length equals 15 residues. The CDR3 protein is CASNPLAGGPYEQYF. For the CDR3, the DNA is TGTGCCAGCAATCCACTAGCGGGGGGACCCTACGAGCAGTACTTC.

The chain recombines TRBV6-6 with TRBJ2-7, with D possibly being TRBD1 or TRBD2 (5 bases each). In germline, CDR1 is MNHNY, CDR2 SVGAGI (reference sequence). Between the trimmed V and J ends, which lost 0 bases and 2 bases, there was a span of 11 bases. This CDR3 comprises 15 residues. The CDR3 nucleotides read TGTGCCAGCAGTTACTCGAGGGGCAGGACCTACGAGCAGTACTTC. Translating it yields CASSYSRGRTYEQYF.

The sample holds a few counts of this clonotype. The CDR3 protein is CASRREDRGPTEAFF. Here the CDR3 DNA reads TGTGCCAGCCGAAGGGAAGACAGGGGGCCAACTGAAGCTTTCTTT. The chain is built from TRBV27 and TRBJ1-1, with TRBD1 matching 10 bases. The length of the CDR3 is 15 residues. Germline trimming cut 8 bases from V and 5 bases from J; bases unmatched to any gene: 11. The germline gives CDR1 MNHEY, CDR2 SMNVEV (reference sequence).

This clonotype turned up a few times. The gene calls are TRBV20-1 and TRBJ2-1, with 13 bases matching TRBD2. The V segment lost 5 bases and the J segment 4 bases; nucleotides outside the gene matches: 5. The V gene's germline CDR1 is DFQATT and CDR2 SNEGSKA (reference sequence). The CDR3 is 15 amino acids. The CDR3 here is CSASPTSGGYNEQFF. The CDR3 DNA reads as TGCAGTGCTTCTCCGACTAGCGGGGGGTACAATGAGCAGTTCTTC.

This clonotype was found many times. This rearrangement joins TRBV9 to TRBJ2-1; TRBD1 agrees at 11 bases. Germline CDR1 and CDR2: SGDLS and YYNGEE. The CDR3 consists of 13 residues. Losses at the gene ends were 9 bases for V and 6 bases for J; bases not matched to a gene: 5. The CDR3 spells CATGQGAPNEQFF. CDR3 bases: TGTGCCACCGGACAGGGGGCTCCCAATGAGCAGTTCTTC.

This clonotype was observed at least ten times. This sequence joins TRBV6-1 and TRBJ2-2; 9 bases fit TRBD1. With 6 bases clipped from V and 4 bases from J, the junction kept 3 bases outside the gene matches. The CDR3 extends over 14 amino acids. Germline CDR1 and CDR2: MNHNS and SASEGT. The CDR3 bases are TGTGCCAGCAGCTGGGACAGGGCCACCGGGGAGCTGTTTTTT. It encodes CASSWDRATGELFF.

This clonotype was observed at least ten times. V gene TRBV20-1 combines with J gene TRBJ1-1; D gene uncertain. This CDR3 has 14 residues. With 2 bases removed from V and 5 bases from J, the gap between germline ends came to 15 bases. Germline values: CDR1 DFQATT, CDR2 SNEGSKA (reference sequence). This CDR3 is CSARSSPSDTEAFF. The CDR3 DNA is TGCAGTGCTAGAAGCTCGCCATCCGATACTGAAGCTTTCTTT.